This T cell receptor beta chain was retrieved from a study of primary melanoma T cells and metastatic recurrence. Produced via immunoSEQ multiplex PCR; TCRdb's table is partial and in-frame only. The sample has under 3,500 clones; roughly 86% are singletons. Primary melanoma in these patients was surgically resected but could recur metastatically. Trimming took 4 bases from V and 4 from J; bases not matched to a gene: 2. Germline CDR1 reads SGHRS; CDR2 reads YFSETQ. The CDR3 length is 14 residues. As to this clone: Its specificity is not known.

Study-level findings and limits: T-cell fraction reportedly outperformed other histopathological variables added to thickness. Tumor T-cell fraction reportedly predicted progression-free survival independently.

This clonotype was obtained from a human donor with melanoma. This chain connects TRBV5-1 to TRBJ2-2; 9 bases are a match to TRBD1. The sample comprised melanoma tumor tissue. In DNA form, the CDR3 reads TGCGCCAGCAGCCAGGACAGGGGCACCGGGGAGCTGTTTTTT. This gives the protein CASSQDRGTGELFF.